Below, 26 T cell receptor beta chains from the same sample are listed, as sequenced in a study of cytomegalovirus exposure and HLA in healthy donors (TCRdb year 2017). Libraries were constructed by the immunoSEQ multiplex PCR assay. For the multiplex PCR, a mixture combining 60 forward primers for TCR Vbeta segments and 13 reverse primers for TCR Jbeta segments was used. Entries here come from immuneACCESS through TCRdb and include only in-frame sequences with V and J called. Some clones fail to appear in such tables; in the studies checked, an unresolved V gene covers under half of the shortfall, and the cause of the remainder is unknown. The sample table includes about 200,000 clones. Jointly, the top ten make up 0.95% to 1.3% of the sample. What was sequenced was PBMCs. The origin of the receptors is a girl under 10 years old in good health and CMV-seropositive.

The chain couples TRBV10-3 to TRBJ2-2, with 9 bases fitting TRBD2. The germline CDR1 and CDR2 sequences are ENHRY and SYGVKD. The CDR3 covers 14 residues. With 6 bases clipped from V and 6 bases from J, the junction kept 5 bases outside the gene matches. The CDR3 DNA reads TGTGCCATCAGGACTAGCGGACCGTCCGGGGAGCTGTTTTTT. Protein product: CAIRTSGPSGELFF.

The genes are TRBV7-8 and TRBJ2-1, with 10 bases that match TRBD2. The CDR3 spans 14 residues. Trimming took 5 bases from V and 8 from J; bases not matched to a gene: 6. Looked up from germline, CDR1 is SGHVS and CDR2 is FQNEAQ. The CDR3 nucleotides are TGTGCCAGCAGCCTCTCACTAGCGGGGTATGAGCAGTTCTTC. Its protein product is CASSLSLAGYEQFF.

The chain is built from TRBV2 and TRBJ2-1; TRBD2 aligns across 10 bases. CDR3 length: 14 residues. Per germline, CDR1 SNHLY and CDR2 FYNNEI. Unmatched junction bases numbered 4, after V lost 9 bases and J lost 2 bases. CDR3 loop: CASSSGGTYNEQFF. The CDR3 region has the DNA TGTGCCAGTTCTAGCGGGGGTACCTACAATGAGCAGTTCTTC.

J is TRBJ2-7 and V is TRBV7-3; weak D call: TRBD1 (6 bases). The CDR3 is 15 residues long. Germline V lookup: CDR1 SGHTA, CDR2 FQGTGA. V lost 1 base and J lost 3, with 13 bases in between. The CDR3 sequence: CASSLSPTGNYEQYF. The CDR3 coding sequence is TGTGCCAGCAGCTTAAGTCCCACAGGGAACTACGAGCAGTACTTC.

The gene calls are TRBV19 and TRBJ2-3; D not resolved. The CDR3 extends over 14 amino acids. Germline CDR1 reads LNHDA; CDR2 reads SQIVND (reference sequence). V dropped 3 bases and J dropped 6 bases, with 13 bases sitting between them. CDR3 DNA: TGTGCCAGTAGTATCGCGGTGTCCCGGGATACGCAGTATTTT. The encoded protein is CASSIAVSRDTQYF.

CDR3 sequence: CASSLTNEQYF. As DNA, the CDR3 is TGTGCCAGCAGCCTTACCAACGAGCAGTACTTC. The chain couples TRBV7-9 to TRBJ2-5; D unclear. The J call may be in error: the DNA end matches TRBJ2-7 better. Looked up from germline, CDR1 is SEHNR and CDR2 is FQNEAQ (reference sequence). The CDR3 spans 11 residues.

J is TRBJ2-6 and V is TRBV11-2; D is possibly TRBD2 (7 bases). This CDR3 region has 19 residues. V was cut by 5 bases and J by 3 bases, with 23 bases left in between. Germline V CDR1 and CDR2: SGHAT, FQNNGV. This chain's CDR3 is CASSPRGLPTGGGANVLTF. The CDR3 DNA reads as TGTGCCAGCAGCCCCAGGGGACTCCCAACGGGAGGTGGGGCCAACGTCCTGACTTTC.

The CDR3 loop reads CASSFEGRAFF. The CDR3 nucleotides read TGTGCCAGCAGTTTTGAGGGCCGAGCTTTCTTT. V is TRBV28 and J is TRBJ1-1; D gene uncertain. Germline V CDR1 and CDR2: MDHEN, SYDVKM. The V and J ends lost 3 bases and 10 bases respectively, with 9 bases between them. This CDR3 has 11 amino acids.

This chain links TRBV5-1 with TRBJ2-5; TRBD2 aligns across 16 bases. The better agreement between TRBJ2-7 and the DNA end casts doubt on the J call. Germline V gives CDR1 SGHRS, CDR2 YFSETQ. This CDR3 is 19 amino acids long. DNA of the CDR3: TGCGCCAGCAGCTTGACGATGCGTGGGACTAGCGGGAGGGGGGGCGAGCAGTACTTC. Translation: CASSLTMRGTSGRGGEQYF.

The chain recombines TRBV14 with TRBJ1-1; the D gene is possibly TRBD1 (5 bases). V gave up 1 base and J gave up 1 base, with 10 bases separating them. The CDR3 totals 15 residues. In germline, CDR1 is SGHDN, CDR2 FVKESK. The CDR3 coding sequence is TGTGCCAGCAGCCAAGCCCAGGGAGGGAACACTGAAGCTTTCTTT. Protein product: CASSQAQGGNTEAFF.

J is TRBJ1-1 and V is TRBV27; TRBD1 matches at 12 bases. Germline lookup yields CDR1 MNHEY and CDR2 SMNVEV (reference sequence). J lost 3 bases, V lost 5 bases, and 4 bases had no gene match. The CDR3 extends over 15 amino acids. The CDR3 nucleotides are TGTGCCAGCAGTGGGGGACAGGGGGCGGACACTGAAGCTTTCTTT. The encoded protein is CASSGGQGADTEAFF.

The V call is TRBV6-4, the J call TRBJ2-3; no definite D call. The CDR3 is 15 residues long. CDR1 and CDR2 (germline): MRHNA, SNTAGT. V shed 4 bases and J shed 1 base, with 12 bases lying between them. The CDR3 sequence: CASSVRESGTDTQYF. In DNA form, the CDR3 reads TGTGCCAGCAGTGTTAGAGAGTCTGGCACAGATACGCAGTATTTT.

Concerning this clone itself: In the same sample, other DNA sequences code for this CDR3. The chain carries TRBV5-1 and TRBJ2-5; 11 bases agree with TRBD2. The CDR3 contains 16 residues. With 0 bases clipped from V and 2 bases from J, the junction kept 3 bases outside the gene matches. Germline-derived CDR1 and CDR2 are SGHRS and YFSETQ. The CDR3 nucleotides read TGCGCCAGCAGCTTGGCCGGGACTAGCGGACAAGAGACCCAGTACTTC. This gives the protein CASSLAGTSGQETQYF.

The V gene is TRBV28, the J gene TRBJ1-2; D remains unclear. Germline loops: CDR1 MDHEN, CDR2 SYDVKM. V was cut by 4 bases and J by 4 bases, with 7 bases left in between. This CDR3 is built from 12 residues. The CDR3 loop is CASSSDSYGYTF. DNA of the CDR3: TGTGCCAGCAGTTCAGACTCCTATGGCTACACCTTC.

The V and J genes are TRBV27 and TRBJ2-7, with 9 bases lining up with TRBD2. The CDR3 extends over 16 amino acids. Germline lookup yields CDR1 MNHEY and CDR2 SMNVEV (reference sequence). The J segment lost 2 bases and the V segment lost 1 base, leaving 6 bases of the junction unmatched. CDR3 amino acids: CASSLLAGGGTYEQYF. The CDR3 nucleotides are TGTGCCAGCAGTTTATTGGCGGGAGGGGGAACCTACGAGCAGTACTTC.

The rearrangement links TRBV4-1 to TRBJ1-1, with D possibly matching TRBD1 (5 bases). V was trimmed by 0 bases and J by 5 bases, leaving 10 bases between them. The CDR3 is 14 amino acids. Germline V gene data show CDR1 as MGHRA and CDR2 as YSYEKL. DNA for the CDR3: TGCGCCAGCAGCCAAGACGACAGACCTACTGAAGCTTTCTTT. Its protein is CASSQDDRPTEAFF.

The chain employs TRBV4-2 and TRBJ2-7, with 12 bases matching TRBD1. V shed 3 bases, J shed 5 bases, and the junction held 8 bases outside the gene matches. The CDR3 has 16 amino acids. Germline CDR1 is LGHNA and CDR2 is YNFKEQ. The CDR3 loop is CASSQAGTGGEDEQYF. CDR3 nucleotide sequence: TGTGCCAGCAGCCAGGCCGGGACAGGGGGCGAGGACGAGCAGTACTTC.

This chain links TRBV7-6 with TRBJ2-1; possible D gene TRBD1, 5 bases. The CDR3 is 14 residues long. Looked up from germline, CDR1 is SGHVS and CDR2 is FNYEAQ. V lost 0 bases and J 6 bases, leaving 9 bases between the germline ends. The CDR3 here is CASSLAGALNEQFF. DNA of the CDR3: TGTGCCAGCAGCTTAGCAGGGGCTCTCAATGAGCAGTTCTTC.

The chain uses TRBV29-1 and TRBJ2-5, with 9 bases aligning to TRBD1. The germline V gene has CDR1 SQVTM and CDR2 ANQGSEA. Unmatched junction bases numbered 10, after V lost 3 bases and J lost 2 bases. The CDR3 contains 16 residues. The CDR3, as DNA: TGCAGCGTTGAGAAAACAGGGGGCATCAATCAAGAGACCCAGTACTTC. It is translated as CSVEKTGGINQETQYF. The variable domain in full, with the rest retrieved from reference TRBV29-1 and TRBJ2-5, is SAVISQKPSRDICQRGTSLTIQCQVDSQVTMMFWYRQQPGQSLTLIATANQGSEATYESGFVIDKFPISRPNLTFSTLTVSNMSPEDSSIYLCSVEKTGGINQETQYFGPGTRLLVL.

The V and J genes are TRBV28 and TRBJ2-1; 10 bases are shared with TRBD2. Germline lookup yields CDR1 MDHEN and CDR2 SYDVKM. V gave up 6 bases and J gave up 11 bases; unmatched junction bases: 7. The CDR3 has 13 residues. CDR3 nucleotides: TGTGCCAGCAGACTAGCGGGGAAGGATAAGCAGTTCTTC. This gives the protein CASRLAGKDKQFF.

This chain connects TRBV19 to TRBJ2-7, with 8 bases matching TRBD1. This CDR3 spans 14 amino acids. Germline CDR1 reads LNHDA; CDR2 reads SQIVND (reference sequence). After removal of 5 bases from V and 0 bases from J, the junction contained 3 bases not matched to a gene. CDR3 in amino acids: CASSWTGSSYEQYF. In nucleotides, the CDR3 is TGTGCCAGTAGTTGGACAGGGAGCTCCTACGAGCAGTACTTC. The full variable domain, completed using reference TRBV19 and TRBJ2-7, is DGGITQSPKYLFRKEGQNVTLSCEQNLNHDAMYWYRQDPGQGLRLIYYSQIVNDFQKGDIAEGYSVSREKKESFPLTVTSAQKNPTAFYLCASSWTGSSYEQYFGPGTRLTVT.

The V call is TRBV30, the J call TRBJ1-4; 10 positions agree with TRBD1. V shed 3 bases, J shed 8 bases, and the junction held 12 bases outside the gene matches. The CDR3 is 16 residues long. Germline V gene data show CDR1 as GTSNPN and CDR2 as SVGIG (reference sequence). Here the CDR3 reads CAWSTIGDRGWEKLFF. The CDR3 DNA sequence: TGTGCCTGGAGCACCATTGGGGACAGGGGATGGGAAAAACTGTTTTTT.

The CDR3 spells CASSAGGWAYEQYF. CDR3 bases: TGTGCCAGCAGTGCAGGCGGGTGGGCCTACGAGCAGTACTTC. The chain recombines TRBV6-5 with TRBJ2-7; a weak D match, TRBD2 (5 bases). Germline V gene lookup returns CDR1 MNHEY and CDR2 SVGAGI. CDR3 length: 14 amino acids. Trimming took 5 bases from V and 2 from J, leaving 13 bases between them.

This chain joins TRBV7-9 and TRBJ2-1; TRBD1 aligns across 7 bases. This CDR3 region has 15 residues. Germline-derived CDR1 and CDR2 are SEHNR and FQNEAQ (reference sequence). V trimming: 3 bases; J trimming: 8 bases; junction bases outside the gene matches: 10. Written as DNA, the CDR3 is TGTGCCAGCAGCTTTTGGGTTAGGGGGCTTTATGAGCAGTTCTTC. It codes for CASSFWVRGLYEQFF.

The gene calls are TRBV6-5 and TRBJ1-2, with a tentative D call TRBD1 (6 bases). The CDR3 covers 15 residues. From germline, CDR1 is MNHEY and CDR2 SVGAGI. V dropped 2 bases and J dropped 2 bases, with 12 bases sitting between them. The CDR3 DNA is TGTGCCAGCAGTTACCGGGACACAGGGAACTATGGCTACACCTTC. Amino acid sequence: CASSYRDTGNYGYTF.

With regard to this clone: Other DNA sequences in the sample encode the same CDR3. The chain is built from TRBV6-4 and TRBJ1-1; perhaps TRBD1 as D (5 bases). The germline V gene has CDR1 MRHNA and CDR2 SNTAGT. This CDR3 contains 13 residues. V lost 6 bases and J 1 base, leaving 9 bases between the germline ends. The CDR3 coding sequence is TGTGCCAGCAGCGACCAGGGGAACACTGAAGCTTTCTTT. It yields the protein CASSDQGNTEAFF.